Listed here are 32 T cell receptor beta chains from one sample, sequenced in a study of blood T cell repertoires in COVID-19. Measured with immunoSEQ multiplex PCR; TCRdb has only the in-frame clones, and not every one. This sample has approximately 260,000 clones, with approximately 92% found just once. What was sequenced was peripheral blood. These receptors were obtained from a woman in her thirties or forties who had recovered from COVID-19.

The chain is built from TRBV27 and TRBJ1-4; D not resolved. V was clipped by 1 base and J by 0 bases, with 6 bases between them. Looked up from germline, CDR1 is MNHEY and CDR2 is SMNVEV (reference sequence). The CDR3 sequence is 15 residues long. CDR3 in amino acids: CASSLFSATNEKLFF. For the CDR3, the DNA is TGTGCCAGCAGTTTATTCAGTGCAACTAATGAAAAACTGTTTTTT.

The V call is TRBV4-1, the J call TRBJ1-5, with TRBD1 matching 7 bases. The CDR3 totals 17 residues. Germline trimming cut 1 base from V and 3 bases from J; bases unmatched to any gene: 9. The germline V gene encodes CDR1 MGHRA and CDR2 YSYEKL. The CDR3 protein is CASSQGRQGPINQPQHF. The DNA for the CDR3 is TGCGCCAGCAGCCAAGGGAGACAGGGTCCCATCAATCAGCCCCAGCATTTT.

In nucleotides, the CDR3 is TGTGCCAGCAGTCATCAAACAGTCTACTATGGCTACACCTTC. This gives the protein CASSHQTVYYGYTF. The V call is TRBV2, the J call TRBJ1-2; no reliable D call. V was clipped by 5 bases and J by 3 bases, with 13 bases between them. Germline loops: CDR1 SNHLY, CDR2 FYNNEI. The CDR3 has 14 amino acids.

This clone was picked up one time. The chain couples TRBV27 to TRBJ1-2; 10 bases agree with TRBD1. From germline, CDR1 is MNHEY and CDR2 SMNVEV (reference sequence). The CDR3 length is 14 residues. V was pared by 4 bases and J by 7 bases, with 6 bases of the junction left unmatched. CDR3 bases: TGTGCCAGCAGTTCAGGACAGGGGGTTCTTGGCTACACCTTC. It yields the protein CASSSGQGVLGYTF.

The chain links TRBV5-4 to TRBJ1-3, with D possibly TRBD1 on 5 matching bases. V lost 1 base, J lost 0 bases, and 8 bases lay in between. Germline V gene lookup returns CDR1 SGHNT and CDR2 YYREEE (reference sequence). CDR3 length: 15 amino acids. The CDR3 protein is CASSLKGPSGNTIYF. The CDR3 region has the DNA TGTGCCAGCAGCTTGAAGGGGCCCTCTGGAAACACCATATATTTT.

V gene TRBV3-1 (or the pseudogene TRBV3-2) combines with J gene TRBJ1-2; D is undetermined. Germline loops: CDR1 LGHDT, CDR2 YNNKEL (reference sequence). The CDR3 is made up of 13 amino acids. V gave up 2 bases and J gave up 5 bases, with 9 bases separating them. CDR3 nucleotides: TGTGCCAGCAGCCAATCTGAGTCATATGGCTACACCTTC. Translating gives CASSQSESYGYTF.

The V call is TRBV5-4, the J call TRBJ2-3; TRBD2 aligns across 10 bases. Germline CDR1 and CDR2: SGHNT and YYREEE (reference sequence). CDR3 length equals 14 residues. V shed 4 bases and J 6 bases; nucleotides not matched to a gene: 5. Written as DNA, the CDR3 is TGTGCCAGCAGCCGGAGCGGGGGGGGCGATACGCAGTATTTT. Protein: CASSRSGGGDTQYF.

CDR3 region: CASSLIPGLALQPQHF. DNA for the CDR3: TGTGCCAGCAGTTTAATACCGGGACTAGCCCTTCAGCCCCAGCATTTT. V gene TRBV27 combines with J gene TRBJ1-5; possible D gene TRBD1, 5 bases. This CDR3 spans 16 amino acids. In germline, CDR1 is MNHEY, CDR2 SMNVEV (reference sequence). Trimming took 2 bases from V and 6 from J, leaving 17 bases between them.

This clone was recorded once. V usage is TRBV11-3 and J usage is TRBJ1-1; TRBD1 matches at 12 bases. The V and J ends lost 5 bases and 3 bases, in that order; junction bases with no gene match: 13. The CDR3 length is 18 residues. Germline CDR1 SGHNT, CDR2 YENEEA. The CDR3 protein is CASSNGDRGRSWDTEAFF. DNA for the CDR3: TGTGCCAGCAGCAACGGGGACAGGGGGCGATCGTGGGACACTGAAGCTTTCTTT.

In its sample, this clone was seen a few times. The gene calls are TRBV5-1 and TRBJ1-1; 9 nucleotides line up with TRBD1. The CDR3 length is 17 residues. Germline CDR1 reads SGHRS; CDR2 reads YFSETQ. V was pared by 4 bases and J by 1 base, with 11 bases of the junction left unmatched. The CDR3 loop is CASSTHRGRIENTEAFF. DNA for the CDR3: TGCGCCAGCAGCACCCACAGGGGGCGTATTGAGAACACTGAAGCTTTCTTT.

The rearrangement links TRBV18 to TRBJ1-2, with D unresolved. Germline V CDR1 and CDR2: KGHSH, LQKENI. CDR3 length equals 14 residues. Trimming removed 5 bases from V and 2 bases from J, with 12 bases in between. The CDR3 coding sequence is TGTGCCAGCTCATCCACCGTAGAAAACTATGGCTACACCTTC. Its protein product is CASSSTVENYGYTF. Combining the CDR3 with reference TRBV18 and TRBJ1-2 gives the whole variable domain NAGVMQNPRHLVRRRGQEARLRCSPMKGHSHVYWYRQLPEEGLKFMVYLQKENIIDESGMPKERFSAEFPKEGPSILRIQQVVRGDSAAYFCASSSTVENYGYTFGSGTRLTVV.

The chain carries TRBV9 and TRBJ2-2; D not certain. The CDR3 loop spans 14 amino acids. V lost 0 bases and J lost 4, with 7 bases in between. Germline values: CDR1 SGDLS, CDR2 YYNGEE. CDR3 bases: TGTGCCAGCAGCGTAGCACCCAGCACCGGGGAGCTGTTTTTT. It codes for CASSVAPSTGELFF. The whole variable domain, filled in from reference TRBV9 and TRBJ2-2, reads DSGVTQTPKHLITATGQRVTLRCSPRSGDLSVYWYQQSLDQGLQFLIQYYNGEERAKGNILERFSAQQFPDLHSELNLSSLELGDSALYFCASSVAPSTGELFFGEGSRLTVL.

The chain uses TRBV7-9 and TRBJ2-5, with D possibly TRBD2 on 5 matching bases. The length of the CDR3 is 14 residues. Trimming took off 8 bases at V and 5 bases at J, with 18 bases between the two ends. Germline loops: CDR1 SEHNR, CDR2 FQNEAQ (reference sequence). CDR3 in amino acids: CASRTDGGEETQYF. The CDR3 region has the DNA TGTGCCAGCCGGACGGATGGAGGAGAGGAGACCCAGTACTTC.

V usage is TRBV3-1 (or the pseudogene TRBV3-2) and J usage is TRBJ2-5; TRBD1 is a possible D gene (5 bases). The CDR3 spans 12 residues. The germline CDR1 and CDR2 sequences are LGHDT and YNNKEL (reference sequence). V lost 10 bases to trimming and J lost 5 bases, with 14 bases between them. The CDR3 DNA sequence: TGTGCCACTCGGGCCAGGGCCGAGACCCAGTACTTC. This sequence encodes CATRARAETQYF.

V gene TRBV11-2 combines with J gene TRBJ2-7; tentative D call: TRBD2 (7 bases). The germline gives CDR1 SGHAT, CDR2 FQNNGV. The CDR3 is made up of 16 amino acids. V shed 2 bases and J shed 5 bases, with 19 bases lying between them. CDR3 sequence reads: CASSLSAWGGPNEQYF. In DNA, the CDR3 is TGTGCCAGCAGCTTATCCGCCTGGGGGGGGCCAAACGAGCAGTACTTC.

This clone appeared once. The J gene is TRBJ2-5, the V gene TRBV3-1 (or the pseudogene TRBV3-2), with TRBD2 identical over 9 bases. The CDR3 consists of 14 residues. The ends lost 4 bases at V and 5 bases at J; junction bases unmatched: 5. CDR1 and CDR2 (germline): LGHDT, YNNKEL (reference sequence). CDR3 nucleotides: TGTGCCAGCAGCCCCGGGACTAGCAGGGAGACCCAGTACTTC. Translating gives CASSPGTSRETQYF.

This clone was counted a single time. The chain has TRBV5-4 and TRBJ1-2; weak D call: TRBD1 (6 bases). V lost 8 bases and J 4 bases, leaving 27 bases between the germline ends. Looked up from germline, CDR1 is SGHNT and CDR2 is YYREEE (reference sequence). The CDR3 extends over 17 amino acids. The CDR3 region is CARKHLLGHRYPYGYTF. CDR3 coding DNA: TGTGCCAGGAAACACCTTTTGGGACACCGTTACCCCTATGGCTACACCTTC.

This chain connects TRBV6-2 or TRBV6-3 to TRBJ1-5; 7 bases are a match to TRBD1. The CDR3 has 15 residues. V lost 2 bases to trimming and J lost 2 bases; unmatched junction nucleotides: 3. Germline V gene sequence: CDR1 MNHEY, CDR2 SVGEGT. In nucleotides, the CDR3 is TGTGCCAGCAGTTACCAGGGGGTGCGCAATCAGCCCCAGCATTTT. It specifies CASSYQGVRNQPQHF.

This chain joins TRBV7-9 and TRBJ1-2, with 8 bases fitting TRBD1. Germline lookup yields CDR1 SEHNR and CDR2 FQNEAQ (reference sequence). The V segment lost 5 bases and the J segment 8 bases; nucleotides outside the gene matches: 13. CDR3 size: 15 residues. The CDR3 bases are TGTGCCAGCAGCGCAATACGGGACAGGCAATTGGGCTACACCTTC. It codes for CASSAIRDRQLGYTF.

The V call is TRBV15, the J call TRBJ2-1; TRBD2 matches 10 bases. Trimming took 0 bases from V and 7 from J; bases not matched to a gene: 3. Germline assignment: CDR1 LNHNV and CDR2 YYDKDF (reference sequence). This CDR3 is built from 15 residues. CDR3 region: CATSRDQLAGNEQFF. The CDR3 coding sequence is TGTGCCACCAGCAGAGATCAACTAGCGGGGAATGAGCAGTTCTTC.

The chain links TRBV18 to TRBJ1-4; TRBD1 matches 8 bases. Trimming took 3 bases from V and 7 from J; bases not matched to a gene: 7. Germline V gene lookup returns CDR1 KGHSH and CDR2 LQKENI. CDR3 length: 15 amino acids. CDR3 DNA sequence: TGTGCCAGCTCACCGGCCCAGGGGGCAGGTGAAAAACTGTTTTTT. It specifies CASSPAQGAGEKLFF.

V usage is TRBV20-1 and J usage is TRBJ2-3; 9 bases line up with TRBD2. This CDR3 region has 15 residues. V was pared by 3 bases and J by 6 bases, with 10 bases of the junction left unmatched. Per germline, CDR1 DFQATT and CDR2 SNEGSKA (reference sequence). The CDR3 nucleotides read TGCAGTGCTAGTGCTCTAGCGGGGTGGACGGATACGCAGTATTTT. Its protein product is CSASALAGWTDTQYF.

The chain's CDR3 is CASSVDGSVHEQYF. CDR3 sequence (DNA): TGTGCCAGCAGCGTAGATGGCTCTGTCCACGAGCAGTACTTC. This chain links TRBV9 with TRBJ2-7; D uncertain. The ends were cut back, 0 bases at V and 5 bases at J, with 12 bases in the middle. The germline V gene has CDR1 SGDLS and CDR2 YYNGEE. This CDR3 spans 14 amino acids.

The chain uses TRBV5-4 and TRBJ1-2, with 7 bases lining up with TRBD1. The CDR3 runs to 12 residues. The J segment lost 7 bases and the V segment lost 0 bases, leaving 0 bases of the junction unmatched. CDR1 is SGHNT and CDR2 is YYREEE in the germline V gene (reference sequence). Written as DNA, the CDR3 is TGTGCCAGCAGCTTGGACAGGGGTGGCTACACCTTC. Translating it yields CASSLDRGGYTF.

The rearrangement uses TRBV11-3 and TRBJ1-1, with TRBD1 matching 7 bases. Germline-derived CDR1 and CDR2 are SGHNT and YENEEA. The CDR3 runs to 12 residues. Trimming cost V 7 bases and J 5 bases; bases outside gene matches: 4. The CDR3 DNA reads as TGTGCCAGCACCGAGGACAGGACTGAAGCTTTCTTT. Amino acids: CASTEDRTEAFF.

The DNA of the CDR3 is TGTGCCAGCAAGGGGTCTGGGGAGACCCAGTACTTC. Its translation: CASKGSGETQYF. This rearrangement joins TRBV11-3 to TRBJ2-5, with a weak D call TRBD1 (5 bases). The germline V gene has CDR1 SGHNT and CDR2 YENEEA. V was pared by 7 bases and J by 5 bases, with 11 bases between. The CDR3 totals 12 residues.

This chain uses TRBV7-3 with TRBJ2-1; unclear D gene. The germline gives CDR1 SGHTA, CDR2 FQGTGA. V was shortened by 2 bases and J by 0 bases, with 11 bases between the two germline ends. The CDR3 is 16 residues long. CDR3 residues: CASSLSGGTSYNEQFF. CDR3 DNA sequence: TGTGCCAGCAGCTTATCCGGCGGAACCTCCTACAATGAGCAGTTCTTC.

The rearrangement uses TRBV5-5 and TRBJ2-3; 9 bases are shared with TRBD1. Germline V gene sequence: CDR1 SGHKS, CDR2 YYEKEE (reference sequence). With V trimmed by 4 bases and J by 6 bases, 9 bases remained unmatched. The CDR3 sequence is 15 residues long. The CDR3 nucleotides read TGTGCCAGCAGCGCTGGGACAGGGCGCAGGGATACGCAGTATTTT. This gives the protein CASSAGTGRRDTQYF.

V gene TRBV28 combines with J gene TRBJ1-4; TRBD1 aligns across 11 bases. CDR1 and CDR2 (germline): MDHEN, SYDVKM. The CDR3 sequence is 16 residues long. After removal of 5 bases from V and 6 bases from J, the junction contained 8 bases not matched to a gene. The CDR3 DNA reads as TGTGCCAGCAGTCGGGGGGACAGGGGGGAAGATGAAAAACTGTTTTTT. It yields the protein CASSRGDRGEDEKLFF.

The V call is TRBV19, the J call TRBJ2-3; TRBD2 agrees at 11 bases. Losses at the gene ends were 3 bases for V and 1 base for J; bases not matched to a gene: 12. Germline-derived CDR1 and CDR2 are LNHDA and SQIVND (reference sequence). The CDR3 contains 19 residues. This chain's CDR3 is CASSMRGAGTSGRTDTQYF. CDR3 DNA: TGTGCCAGTAGTATGCGGGGTGCCGGGACTAGCGGTCGCACAGATACGCAGTATTTT.

V and J are TRBV15 and TRBJ1-5; no firm D call. Trimming removed 0 bases from V and 4 bases from J, with 7 bases in between. Germline V gene sequence: CDR1 LNHNV, CDR2 YYDKDF (reference sequence). The CDR3 covers 14 residues. CDR3 protein: CATSREAENQPQHF. DNA for the CDR3: TGTGCCACCAGCAGAGAGGCGGAGAATCAGCCCCAGCATTTT.

The chain is built from TRBV7-6 and TRBJ2-1, with 12 bases identical to TRBD2. Germline CDR1 SGHVS, CDR2 FNYEAQ. V trimming: 1 base; J trimming: 8 bases; junction bases outside the gene matches: 3. CDR3 length equals 15 residues. The CDR3 spells CASSLGTSGKDEQFF. The CDR3 bases are TGTGCCAGCAGCTTAGGGACTAGCGGGAAGGATGAGCAGTTCTTC.